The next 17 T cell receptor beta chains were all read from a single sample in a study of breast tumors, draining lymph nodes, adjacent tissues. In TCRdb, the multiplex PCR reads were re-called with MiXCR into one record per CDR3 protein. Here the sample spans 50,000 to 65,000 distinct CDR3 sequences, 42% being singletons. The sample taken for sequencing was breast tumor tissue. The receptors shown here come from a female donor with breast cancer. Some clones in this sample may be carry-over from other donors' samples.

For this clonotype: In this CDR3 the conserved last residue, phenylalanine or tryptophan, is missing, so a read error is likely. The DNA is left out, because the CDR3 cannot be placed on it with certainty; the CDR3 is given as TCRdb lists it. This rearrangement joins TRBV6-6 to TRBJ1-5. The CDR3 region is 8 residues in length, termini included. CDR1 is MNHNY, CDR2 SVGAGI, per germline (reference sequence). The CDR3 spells CASSEVDG.

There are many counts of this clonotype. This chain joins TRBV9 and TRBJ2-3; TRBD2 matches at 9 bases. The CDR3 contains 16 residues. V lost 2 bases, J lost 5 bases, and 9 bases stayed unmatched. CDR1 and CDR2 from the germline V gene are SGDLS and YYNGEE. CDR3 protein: CASSVGGRARGDTQYF. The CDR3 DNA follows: TGTGCCAGCAGCGTTGGCGGGAGGGCCAGAGGAGATACGCAGTATTTT.

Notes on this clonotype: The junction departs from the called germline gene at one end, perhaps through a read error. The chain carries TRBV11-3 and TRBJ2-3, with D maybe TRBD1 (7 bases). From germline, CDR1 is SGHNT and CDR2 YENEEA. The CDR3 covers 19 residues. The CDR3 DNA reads TGTGCCAGCGGCTTAGGCGGGACAGCAGCTTCGGGATACACAGATACGCGGTATTTT. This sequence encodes CASGLGGTAASGYTDTRYF.

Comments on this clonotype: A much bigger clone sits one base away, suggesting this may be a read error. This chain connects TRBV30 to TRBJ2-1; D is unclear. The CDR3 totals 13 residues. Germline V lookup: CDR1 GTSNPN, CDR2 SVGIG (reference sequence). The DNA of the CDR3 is TGTGCCTGGAGTGTACACCCGGGCAATGGGCAGTTCTTC. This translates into CAWSVHPGNGQFF. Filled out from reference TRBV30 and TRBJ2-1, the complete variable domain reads SQTIHQWPATLVQPVGSPLSLECTVEGTSNPNLYWYRQAAGRGLQLLFYSVGIGQISSEVPQNLSASRPQDRQFILSSKKLLLSDSGFYLCAWSVHPGNGQFFGPGTRLTVL.

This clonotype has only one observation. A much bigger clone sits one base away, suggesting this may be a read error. The CDR3 loop is CASSDMAAEDNEQFF. CDR3 bases: TGTGCCAGCAGTGACATGGCGGCGGAGGACAATGAGCAGTTCTTC. V gene TRBV6-5 combines with J gene TRBJ2-1; a possible D gene is TRBD2 (5 bases). The V end lost 5 bases, the J end lost 5 bases, and 16 bases lay between the germline ends. The germline V gene encodes CDR1 MNHEY and CDR2 SVGAGI. The CDR3 runs to 15 residues.

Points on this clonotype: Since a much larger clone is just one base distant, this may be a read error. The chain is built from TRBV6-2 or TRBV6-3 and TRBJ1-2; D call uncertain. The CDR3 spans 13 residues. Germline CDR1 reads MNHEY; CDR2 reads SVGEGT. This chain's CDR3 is CPSHAGVYYGYTF. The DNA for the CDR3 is TGTCCCAGCCATGCCGGGGTCTACTATGGCTACACCTTC.

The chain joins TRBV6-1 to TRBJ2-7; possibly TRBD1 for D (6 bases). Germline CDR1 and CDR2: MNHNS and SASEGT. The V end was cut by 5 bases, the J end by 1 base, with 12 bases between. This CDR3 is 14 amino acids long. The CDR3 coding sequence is TGTGCCAGCAGTCAAATGGGGGCGTCCTACGAGCAGTACTTC. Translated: CASSQMGASYEQYF.

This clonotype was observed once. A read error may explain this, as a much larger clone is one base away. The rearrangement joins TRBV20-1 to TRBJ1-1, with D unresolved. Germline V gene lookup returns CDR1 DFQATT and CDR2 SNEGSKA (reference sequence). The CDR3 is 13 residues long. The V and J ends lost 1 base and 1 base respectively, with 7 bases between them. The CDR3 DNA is TGCAGTGCTAGAGTCGCATGGAACACTGAAGCTTTCTTT. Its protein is CSARVAWNTEAFF.

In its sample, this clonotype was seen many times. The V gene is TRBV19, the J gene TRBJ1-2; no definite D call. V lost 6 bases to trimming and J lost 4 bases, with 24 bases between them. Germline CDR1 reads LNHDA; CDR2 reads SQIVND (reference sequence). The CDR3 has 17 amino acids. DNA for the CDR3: TGTGCCAGTAGCAAATTTGCGGGTGGAGGTCCTCCCTATGGCTACACCTTC. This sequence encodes CASSKFAGGGPPYGYTF. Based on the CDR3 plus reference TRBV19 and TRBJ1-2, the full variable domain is DGGITQSPKYLFRKEGQNVTLSCEQNLNHDAMYWYRQDPGQGLRLIYYSQIVNDFQKGDIAEGYSVSREKKESFPLTVTSAQKNPTAFYLCASSKFAGGGPPYGYTFGSGTRLTVV.

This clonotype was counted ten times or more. CDR3 nucleotide sequence: TGCGCCAGCAGCCTAGGGACGAGTTCACCCCTCCACTTT. Protein: CASSLGTSSPLHF. The V and J genes are TRBV4-3 and TRBJ1-6; weak D call: TRBD1 (5 bases). V shed 4 bases and J shed 9 bases, with 10 bases lying between them. The CDR3 loop spans 13 amino acids. Germline CDR1 is LGHNA and CDR2 is YSLEER.

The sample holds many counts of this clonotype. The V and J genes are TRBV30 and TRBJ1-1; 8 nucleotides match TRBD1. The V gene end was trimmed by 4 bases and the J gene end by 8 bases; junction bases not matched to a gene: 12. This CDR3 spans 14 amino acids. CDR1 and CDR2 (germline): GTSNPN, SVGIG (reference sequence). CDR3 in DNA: TGTGCCTGGACCCCTGGACAGGGAACAGTGGAAGCTTTCTTT. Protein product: CAWTPGQGTVEAFF.

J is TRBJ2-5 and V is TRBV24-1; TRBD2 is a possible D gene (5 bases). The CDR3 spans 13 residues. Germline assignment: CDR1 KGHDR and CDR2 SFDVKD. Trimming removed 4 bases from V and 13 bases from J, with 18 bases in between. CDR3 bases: TGTGCCACCAGTGAAGCGTGCGGGTGCGGTCCGTACTTC. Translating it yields CATSEACGCGPYF.

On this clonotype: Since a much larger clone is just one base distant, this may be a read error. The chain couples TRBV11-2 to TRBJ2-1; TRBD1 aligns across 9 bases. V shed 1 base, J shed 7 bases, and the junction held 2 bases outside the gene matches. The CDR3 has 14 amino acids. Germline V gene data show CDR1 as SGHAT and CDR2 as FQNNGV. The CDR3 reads CASSLGTGANEQFF. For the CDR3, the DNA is TGTGCCAGCAGCTTAGGGACAGGGGCGAATGAGCAGTTCTTC. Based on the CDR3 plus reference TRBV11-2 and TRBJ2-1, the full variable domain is EAGVAQSPRYKIIEKRQSVAFWCNPISGHATLYWYQQILGQGPKLLIQFQNNGVVDDSQLPKDRFSAERLKGVDSTLKIQPAKLEDSAVYLCASSLGTGANEQFFGPGTRLTVL.

The CDR3 sequence is CASSSGDRGHYNEQFF. CDR3 nucleotides: TGTGCCAGCAGTTCGGGGGACAGGGGGCATTACAATGAGCAGTTCTTC. The chain has TRBV28 and TRBJ2-1; TRBD1 agrees at 12 bases. Germline CDR1 and CDR2: MDHEN and SYDVKM. The trim removed 4 bases at V and 4 bases at J, leaving 5 bases unmatched. The CDR3 runs 16 residues. The full variable domain, its missing parts supplied by reference TRBV28 and TRBJ2-1, is DVKVTQSSRYLVKRTGEKVFLECVQDMDHENMFWYRQDPGLGLRLIYFSYDVKMKEKGDIPEGYSVSREKKERFSLILESASTNQTSMYLCASSSGDRGHYNEQFFGPGTRLTVL.

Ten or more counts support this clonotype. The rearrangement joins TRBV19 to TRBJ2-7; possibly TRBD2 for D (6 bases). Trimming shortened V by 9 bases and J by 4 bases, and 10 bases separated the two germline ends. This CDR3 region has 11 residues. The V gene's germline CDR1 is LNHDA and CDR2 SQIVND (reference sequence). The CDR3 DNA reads TGTGCCAGCTCCGGGACTTACGAGCAGTACTTC. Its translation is CASSGTYEQYF.

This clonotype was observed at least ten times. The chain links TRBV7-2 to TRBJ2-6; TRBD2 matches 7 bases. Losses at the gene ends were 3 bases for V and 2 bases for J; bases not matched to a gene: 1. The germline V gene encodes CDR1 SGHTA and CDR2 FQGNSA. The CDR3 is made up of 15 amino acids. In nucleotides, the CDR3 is TGTGCCAGCAGCTTCGGGGGGACTGGGGCCAACGTCCTGACTTTC. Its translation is CASSFGGTGANVLTF. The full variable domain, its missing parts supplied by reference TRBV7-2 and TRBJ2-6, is GAGVSQSPSNKVTEKGKDVELRCDPISGHTALYWYRQSLGQGLEFLIYFQGNSAPDKSGLPSDRFSAERTGGSVSTLTIQRTQQEDSAVYLCASSFGGTGANVLTFGAGSRLTVL.

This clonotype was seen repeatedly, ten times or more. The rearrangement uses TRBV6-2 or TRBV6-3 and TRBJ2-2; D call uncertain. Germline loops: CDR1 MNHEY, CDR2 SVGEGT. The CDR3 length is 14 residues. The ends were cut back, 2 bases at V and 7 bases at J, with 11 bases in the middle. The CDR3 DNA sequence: TGTGCCAGCAGTTACGGATCCTTGTTCGGGGAGCTGTTTTTT. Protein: CASSYGSLFGELFF.